This TCR beta chain is from a study of liver allograft versus peripheral blood T cells. Study overall: Comparing T cell receptor repertoires in transplanted livers with those in recipients' peripheral blood was part of the design.

Of note for this clonotype: Its antigen is unknown.

Trimming cost V 4 bases and J 2 bases, with 22 bases left between them. Germline assignment: CDR1 LNHDA and CDR2 SQIVND (reference sequence). This CDR3 spans 18 amino acids. Study-level points and caveats: Peripheral blood repertoires reportedly differed from the T cell receptor repertoires found inside liver allografts.

One entry per CDR3 protein results from TCRdb running MiXCR on the reads. This sample has 14,000 or so distinct CDR3 sequences; around 20% occur once, and the top ten carry around 5.8%. The source of this sequence is a human patient who had a liver transplant. Some T cells may have come from the graft donor. V and J are TRBV19 and TRBJ2-3, with no clear D. The CDR3 DNA sequence: TGTGCCAGTAGTACCGAAGGCCTCCCCCCCTCTTACACAGATACGCAGTATTTT. This gives the protein CASSTEGLPPSYTDTQYF.